Below, one T cell receptor beta chain is given with its context. These data are taken from a study of blood T cell repertoires in COVID-19. Study details: The origin of the acute and convalescent COVID-19 samples was the United States, Italy and Spain. Sample material is recorded as cDNA or gDNA derived from T cells, B-cell-depleted T cells, or PBMCs.

Per the original methods: From reference gene primer amplification, estimates of nucleated cell counts were derived. Clones were sequenced by immunoSEQ multiplex PCR, and TCRdb holds only the in-frame ones, with some missing. V and J calls and clone size follow that table, whereas D and trimming were derived from the DNA. Of 200,000 to 250,000 clones listed, roughly 85% are singletons. Seattle patients were enrolled while actively infected and followed longitudinally. The V and J ends lost 0 bases and 2 bases respectively, with 13 bases between them. The CDR3 has 16 residues. Per germline, CDR1 SGHKS and CDR2 YYEKEE (reference sequence).

The material sequenced was peripheral blood. This TCR was sampled from a man aged 45 to 65 with COVID-19, enrolled during active disease. The chain is built from TRBV5-5 and TRBJ2-3, with D unclear. The CDR3 protein is CASSLASVINTDTQYF. The DNA for the CDR3 is TGTGCCAGCAGCTTGGCGTCAGTTATTAACACAGATACGCAGTATTTT.